Below are 3 T cell receptor beta chains sequenced from a single sample in a study of blood T cell repertoires in COVID-19. Measured with immunoSEQ multiplex PCR; TCRdb has only the in-frame clones, and not every one. Of about 150,000 clones in the sample, around 89% were seen once. Source material: peripheral blood. These receptors all come from a woman in her thirties or forties with acute or convalescent COVID-19.

V gene TRBV20-1 combines with J gene TRBJ2-1; D gene unclear. The CDR3 has 10 residues. The V and J ends lost 7 bases and 9 bases respectively, with 10 bases between them. Per germline, CDR1 DFQATT and CDR2 SNEGSKA (reference sequence). The CDR3 DNA is TGCAGTGTCTACTCGAGTGAGCAGTTCTTC. Translation gives CSVYSSEQFF.

The J gene is TRBJ2-2, the V gene TRBV29-1; no firm D call. The CDR3 length is 12 residues. The germline V gene has CDR1 SQVTM and CDR2 ANQGSEA. The ends were cut back, 7 bases at V and 3 bases at J, with 9 bases in the middle. The CDR3, as DNA: TGCAGCGGTACTCACGACACCGGGGAGCTGTTTTTT. Its translation: CSGTHDTGELFF.

The J gene is TRBJ1-4, the V gene TRBV12-5, with 9 positions matching TRBD1. This CDR3 has 14 amino acids. CDR1 and CDR2 (germline): LGHNT, FRNRAP. V gave up 6 bases and J gave up 6 bases; unmatched junction bases: 5. CDR3 sequence: CASGPGQGDEKLFF. As DNA, the CDR3 is TGTGCTAGTGGCCCGGGACAGGGCGATGAAAAACTGTTTTTT.